This entry is about one TCR beta chain. This clone was counted between two and nine times. Its antigen is not yet known. No base quality information exists; no much larger clone differs at one position. These data belong to a study of cytomegalovirus exposure and HLA in healthy donors (dated by TCRdb to about 2017). Background on the whole study: An earlier analysis of 587 of the donors reported 250 to 300 Gb of sequence data and 117 million unique TCR beta sequences obtained from 180 million or so T cells. The aim of the study was to test whether cataloging public T cell receptors could identify signatures of past pathogen exposure. Five DR-DQ haplotypes were treated as single units for association and clustering because of strong linkage in the cohort. A separate validation cohort of about 110 different subjects was used in addition to the approximately 700-subject first cohort. Donor age, sex, ethnicity and CMV serostatus were collected together with the repertoire data. In a later genetic analysis, genome-wide SNP genotypes for about three fifths of the 666 donors were used, and that subset was treated as a discovery cohort. Typing coverage varied by locus: about 629-640 donors for A, B, C, DRB1 and DQB1; more than 500 for DQA1; over 600 for DPA1; about 450 for DPB1. Across approximately 400 genotyped donors of the cohort, an average of approximately 200,000 unique TCR beta nucleotide sequences per donor were sequenced, and roughly 20% of those sequences were non-productive. To predict cytomegalovirus infection status, the study combined high-throughput TCR immunosequencing, statistical association of individual TCRs with disease status, and machine learning. All discovery cohort repertoires had been generated on a single sequencing platform. The T cell repertoires of 670 or so subjects were profiled by immunosequencing and related to cytomegalovirus serostatus. Among the roughly 370 genotyped donors, 75% to 90% belonged to the genetic ancestry cluster associated with self-reported Caucasian donors. Rather than drawing on any new phenotypic data, the later analysis identified candidate immune exposures from TCR beta sequences and the way those sequences occurred across donors. HLA typing included class I and class II loci at four-digit resolution. An earlier analysis of fewer than 750 of the donors used high-throughput TCR beta sequencing to judge whether each TCR beta V gene segment behaved as functional or pseudogenic. A later analysis re-examined previously published TCR beta repertoires from just over 650 donors and added high-resolution HLA genotyping to investigate patterns of TCR occurrence. An early release that covered some 630 HLA-typed donors contained approximately 300 gigabases of sequencing data and tens of millions of unique TCR sequences. General conclusions and limits of the study: About 15 rarely observed V segments, including chromosome 9 orphons, were excluded from the earlier analysis of a few hundred of the donors because counts were too low. Some IMGT-functional V segments, including TRBV6-2 and TRBV6-3, could not be distinguished by the 87-base-pair reads and were therefore excluded. The classifier was reported to diagnose cytomegalovirus status with high specificity and sensitivity in both the original cohort and the validation cohort. A group of highly shared sequence variants was considered likely to be a technical artifact of the sequencing pipeline. According to a later analysis, parvovirus B19, influenza, CMV and Epstein-Barr virus appeared linked to several top co-occurrence clusters. For the cohort, immune exposure information was limited to CMV serostatus. In an earlier analysis of about 540 of the donors, most TCR beta V segments were observed in productive rearrangements about 87% or about 30% of the time, broadly matching IMGT annotations. The study gave a list of more than 150 TCR beta chains associated with cytomegalovirus. The cohort was sequenced for TCR beta chains only, and without alpha or paired-chain data the features that could be detected were limited. Presence/absence analyses assumed roughly uniform sequencing depth across donors, an assumption that may not hold. Most TCR sequences were seen in very few donors, while some public TCRs were found in many individuals. A later genetic analysis associated a missense DCLRE1C variant with V-gene and J-gene trimming of TCR beta chains, and an independent cohort replicated the association. When HLA alleles, especially DR and DQ, strongly co-occurred, TCR associations were difficult to assign to individual alleles. In a later analysis, HLA-associated TCR beta chains were found to be more clonally expanded and to have lower generation probabilities than equally common non-associated chains. A few of the identified cytomegalovirus-associated TCR beta chains were confirmed in vitro to be specific for cytomegalovirus antigens. Because HLA typing was missing for some donors at each locus, association tests included only the typed subset. It was suggested by the authors that the approach could potentially be generalized to other disease states and immunological phenotypes. A further reported finding was that TCR beta sequences accurately predicted the HLA-A and HLA-B alleles for most subjects in the first cohort. Correlated functional status among segregating V segments might be attributable to linkage disequilibrium, but an unknown experimental factor could not be ruled out. In a later genetic analysis, fewer N-insertions in productive TCRs were reported among donors in an Asian-associated ancestry cluster than the roughly 700-donor mean. A later analysis associated about 16,000 TCR beta sequences with specific HLA alleles at a false discovery rate of 0.05. A later analysis found that TCR association rates varied across HLA loci, with DRB1 alleles showing the most associated TCRs and HLA-C alleles the fewest. Most CMV-associated TCR beta chains appeared to be HLA-restricted in a later analysis, and the HLA associations seemed to be driven largely by CMV exposure.

The receptor library was made with the immunoSEQ multiplex PCR assay. A mixture of 60 forward primers for TCR Vbeta segments and 13 reverse primers for TCR Jbeta segments was used in the multiplex PCR. The CDR3 region of rearranged TCR beta genes was amplified from genomic DNA with a multiplex PCR assay. The Illumina HiSeq System was used to sequence the amplified TCR beta libraries as 87-base-pair reads. The paper's data handling went like this. Across the 600 to 700 repertoires, a later analysis counted tens of millions of unique TCR beta chains, roughly 11 million of which were shared by at least two donors. Raw reads were error-corrected and collapsed into unique sequences by a nearest-neighbor algorithm in which closely related sequences were merged to remove PCR and sequencing errors. Alignment of CDR3 sequences to IMGT reference sequences was used to assign V, D and J gene segments. For a sequence to be retained, a match of at least six nucleotides to both a V gene segment and a J gene segment was required. Rearrangements were classified as productive when the CDR3 lacked stop codons and remained in frame with V and J, and all other rearrangements were classified as non-productive. CDR3 was defined by IMGT convention, running from the second conserved V-encoded cysteine to the conserved J-encoded phenylalanine. Sequences without an unambiguous match to a single V gene segment were excluded from the earlier analysis of 450 to 650 of the donors. In an earlier analysis of approximately 610 of the donors, V segments were called functional above 56.7% productive rearrangements and were called segregating when the between-donor standard deviation exceeded 5%. To diagnose cytomegalovirus status from the catalog of TCR beta chain sequences, a statistical classification framework was built. V and J gene assignment, in a later analysis, came from comparing TCR nucleotide sequences with IMGT/GENE-DB human TR gene sequences. In a later analysis, CDR3 sequences and most-parsimonious VDJ recombination scenarios were assigned using the TCRdist pipeline. A later analysis defined each TCR beta chain by its CDR3 amino acid sequence plus V-gene family, and excluded reads lacking a unique V-gene family. A later analysis removed 550 to 650 highly shared, low-generation-probability nucleotide sequences to deal with suspected cross-contamination and a sequencing artifact. For each public chain, a later analysis derived a clonal expansion index from normalized ranks of inferred template counts within each repertoire. A later analysis computed generation probabilities with a VDJ recombination model fitted to out-of-frame rearrangements, and checked the results against IGoR. In a later analysis, hypergeometric tests were used to score TCR-TCR, TCR-HLA and TCR-CMV co-occurrence, with a repertoire-size bias correction applied to TCR pairs. In a later analysis, false discovery rates were estimated by permuting HLA or CMV assignments 20 times. In a later analysis, co-occurring TCRs were grouped with DBSCAN, and TCRdist sequence similarity was added when clustering was performed within HLA-allele-positive subsets. For co-occurrence clustering, repertoires with fewer than 30,000 or more than 120,000 public chains were excluded, along with roughly 5 repertoires with anomalous nucleotide sharing. What TCRdb holds here is the immuneACCESS table cut down to in-frame rearrangements. Part of the clones is not present; checked against another copy, under half of the missing clones reflect an unresolved V gene, and the others are unexplained. V, J and clone size were drawn from that table, and D and trimming were deduced from the DNA. This sample gives about 120,000 clones in total; approximately 78% of them show up just once. The leading ten clones occupy 1.5% to 2% of the sample.

The cohort was made up of hundreds of healthy bone marrow donors. All cohort members were sampled while nominally healthy, although unrecorded immune exposures were likely present. The donor was CMV seronegative and belonged to the group of around 400 seronegative cohort members. A peripheral blood sample was collected from each donor, and TCR beta sequencing was performed on peripheral blood mononuclear cells. The Qiagen DNeasy Blood Extraction Kit was used to extract genomic DNA from the blood cell samples. CDR1 and CDR2 are read off the germline V gene as SGHAT and FQNNGV. The CDR3 sequence holds 16 residues, the cysteine and phenylalanine included. CDR3 DNA is the only sequence kept; it has 48 bases, read in frame from the first base. V loses 5 bases at its end and J loses 8 bases; junction bases beyond the gene matches: 14.

The sample taken for sequencing was PBMCs. The receptor was derived from a man aged 35 to 55 in good health and CMV-seronegative. Recombination joined TRBV11-2 with TRBJ2-1, with 8 middle bases fitting TRBD1. The CDR3 loop reads CASSLSRDRRKHEQFF. The DNA sequence is TGTGCCAGCAGCCTCTCCCGGGACAGGCGAAAACATGAGCAGTTCTTC. The full variable domain, with segments outside the CDR3 supplied by the reference TRBV11-2 and TRBJ2-1 proteins, appears as EAGVAQSPRYKIIEKRQSVAFWCNPISGHATLYWYQQILGQGPKLLIQFQNNGVVDDSQLPKDRFSAERLKGVDSTLKIQPAKLEDSAVYLCASSLSRDRRKHEQFFGPGTRLTVL.